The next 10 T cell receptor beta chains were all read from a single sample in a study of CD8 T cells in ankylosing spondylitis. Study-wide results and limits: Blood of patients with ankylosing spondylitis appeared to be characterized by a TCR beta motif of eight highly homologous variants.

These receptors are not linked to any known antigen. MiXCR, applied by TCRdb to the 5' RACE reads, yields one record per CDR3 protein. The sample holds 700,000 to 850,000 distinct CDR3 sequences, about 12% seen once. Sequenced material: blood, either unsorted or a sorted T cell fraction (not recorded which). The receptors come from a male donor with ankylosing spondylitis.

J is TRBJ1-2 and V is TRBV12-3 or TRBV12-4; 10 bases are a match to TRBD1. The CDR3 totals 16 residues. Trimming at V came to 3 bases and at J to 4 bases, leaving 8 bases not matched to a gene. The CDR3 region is CASSFFHRTGGYGYTF. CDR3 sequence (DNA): TGTGCCAGCAGTTTTTTCCATAGGACAGGGGGCTATGGCTACACCTTC.

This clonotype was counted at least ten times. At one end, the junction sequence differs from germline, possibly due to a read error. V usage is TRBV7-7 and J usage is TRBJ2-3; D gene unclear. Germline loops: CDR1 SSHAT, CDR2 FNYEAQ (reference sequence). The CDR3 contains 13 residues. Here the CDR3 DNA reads TGTGCTAGCAGCTTAGTTTTCACAGATACGCAGTATTTT. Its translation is CASSLVFTDTQYF.

The CDR3 is CASRPDSVTGELFF. CDR3 coding DNA: TGTGCCAGCCGGCCCGATTCGGTCACCGGGGAGCTGTTTTTT. The chain recombines TRBV6-1 with TRBJ2-2; D is unresolved. V shed 8 bases and J shed 4 bases, with 14 bases lying between them. This CDR3 is built from 14 residues. From germline, CDR1 is MNHNS and CDR2 SASEGT.

In nucleotides, the CDR3 is TGTGCCAGCAGTTACCCGGGGGGTTCCCAAGAGACCCAGTACTTC. This sequence encodes CASSYPGGSQETQYF. V is TRBV6-5 and J is TRBJ2-5, with 7 bases that match TRBD2. V shed 2 bases, J shed 1 base, and the junction held 4 bases outside the gene matches. This CDR3 spans 15 amino acids. Germline V lookup: CDR1 MNHEY, CDR2 SVGAGI.

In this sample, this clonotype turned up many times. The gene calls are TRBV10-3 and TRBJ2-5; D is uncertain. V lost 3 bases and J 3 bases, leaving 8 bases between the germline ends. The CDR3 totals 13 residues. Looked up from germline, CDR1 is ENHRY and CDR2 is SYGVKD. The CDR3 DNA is TGTGCCATCAGTGACCACGGTGAAGAGACCCAGTACTTC. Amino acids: CAISDHGEETQYF.

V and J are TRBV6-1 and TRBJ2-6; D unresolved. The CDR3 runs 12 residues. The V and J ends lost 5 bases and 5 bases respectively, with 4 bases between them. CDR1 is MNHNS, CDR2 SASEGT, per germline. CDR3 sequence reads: CASSRRANVLTF. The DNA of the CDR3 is TGTGCCAGCAGTCGTCGGGCCAACGTCCTGACTTTC.

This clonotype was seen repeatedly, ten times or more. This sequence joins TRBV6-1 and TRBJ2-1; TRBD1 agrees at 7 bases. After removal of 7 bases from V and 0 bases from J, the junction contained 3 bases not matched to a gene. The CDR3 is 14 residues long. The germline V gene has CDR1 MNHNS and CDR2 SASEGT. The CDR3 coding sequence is TGTGCCAGCAACAGGGACAGCTCCTACAATGAGCAGTTCTTC. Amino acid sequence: CASNRDSSYNEQFF.

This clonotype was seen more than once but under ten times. The CDR3 protein is CASSFSSSVSDTQYF. The DNA of the CDR3 is TGTGCCAGCAGTTTTTCTAGTTCAGTCTCAGATACGCAGTATTTT. The chain joins TRBV12-3 or TRBV12-4 to TRBJ2-3; D remains unclear. The CDR3 spans 15 residues. Between the trimmed V and J ends, which lost 3 bases and 4 bases, there was a span of 14 bases.

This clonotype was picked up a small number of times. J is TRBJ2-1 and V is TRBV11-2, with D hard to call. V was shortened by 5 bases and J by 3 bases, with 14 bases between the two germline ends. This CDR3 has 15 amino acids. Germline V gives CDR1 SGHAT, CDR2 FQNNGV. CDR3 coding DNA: TGTGCCAGCAGCCCCCGGAGTTGGGTCTACAATGAGCAGTTCTTC. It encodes CASSPRSWVYNEQFF.

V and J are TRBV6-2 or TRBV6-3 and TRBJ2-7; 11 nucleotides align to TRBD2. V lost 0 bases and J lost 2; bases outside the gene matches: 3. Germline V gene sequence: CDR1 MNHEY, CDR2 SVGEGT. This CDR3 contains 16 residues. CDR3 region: CASSYSKTSGAYEQYF. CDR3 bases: TGTGCCAGCAGTTACTCGAAGACTAGCGGGGCCTACGAGCAGTACTTC.